The 15 T cell receptor beta chains presented below share a single source sample, sequenced in a study of shared clonotypes between healthy human individuals. Produced via immunoSEQ multiplex PCR; TCRdb's table is partial and in-frame only. The sample has approximately 1,500,000 clones, 95% to 99% seen once. Material for sequencing was naive CD4+ T cells sorted from blood. Documented subset: CD45RA+ positively selected. The source is a man aged 30 to 39 in good health.

V and J are TRBV5-1 and TRBJ1-4; D is undetermined. The V gene lost 1 base and the J gene lost 6 bases, with 13 bases spanning the gap. The CDR3 extends over 15 amino acids. Germline CDR1 SGHRS, CDR2 YFSETQ. This CDR3 is CASSLRRAFDEKLFF. The CDR3 nucleotides read TGCGCCAGCAGCTTGCGGAGGGCGTTCGATGAAAAACTGTTTTTT.

The V and J genes are TRBV30 and TRBJ2-2, with D hard to call. Germline CDR1 reads GTSNPN; CDR2 reads SVGIG (reference sequence). V was clipped by 2 bases and J by 6 bases, with 10 bases between them. The CDR3 spans 13 residues. The CDR3 nucleotides read TGTGCCTGGAGTTTTATCTCCCCCGGGGAGCTGTTTTTT. It is translated as CAWSFISPGELFF.

The chain recombines TRBV9 with TRBJ1-4, with 9 bases lining up with TRBD1. CDR3 length: 15 residues. Germline V gene data show CDR1 as SGDLS and CDR2 as YYNGEE. V lost 0 bases to trimming and J lost 7 bases; unmatched junction nucleotides: 4. Here the CDR3 reads CASSVGNRGREKLFF. In DNA form, the CDR3 reads TGTGCCAGCAGCGTAGGAAACAGGGGGCGTGAAAAACTGTTTTTT.

The chain is built from TRBV20-1 and TRBJ2-1, with unresolved D. CDR3 length: 11 residues. V dropped 6 bases and J dropped 7 bases, with 10 bases sitting between them. Per the germline V gene, CDR1 is DFQATT and CDR2 is SNEGSKA (reference sequence). CDR3 DNA sequence: TGCAGTGCAGAAGGTGAGAATGAGCAGTTCTTC. This translates into CSAEGENEQFF.

The CDR3 region has the DNA TGTGCCAGCAGTTCGGGGGGACTAGCGGGAGAGGTGTTCTTC. It yields the protein CASSSGGLAGEVFF. The chain joins TRBV28 to TRBJ2-1; 14 bases align to TRBD2. V dropped 4 bases and J dropped 15; count of bases not matched to a gene: 8. The CDR3 is 14 amino acids. Germline loops: CDR1 MDHEN, CDR2 SYDVKM.

This rearrangement joins TRBV7-8 to TRBJ2-2; 7 bases line up with TRBD1. With V trimmed by 5 bases and J by 8 bases, 11 bases remained unmatched. This CDR3 is 15 amino acids long. In germline, CDR1 is SGHVS, CDR2 FQNEAQ. This chain's CDR3 is CASSTDRVVSGELFF. Here the CDR3 DNA reads TGTGCCAGCAGCACCGACAGGGTAGTGTCTGGGGAGCTGTTTTTT.

This chain uses TRBV16 with TRBJ1-5; possibly TRBD1 for D (6 bases). Deletions cut 4 bases from V and 4 bases from J, with 14 bases between. Germline V lookup: CDR1 KGHSY, CDR2 FQNENV. This CDR3 contains 15 residues. The CDR3 sequence: CASSPADSENQPQHF. Written as DNA, the CDR3 is TGTGCCAGCAGCCCCGCGGACAGCGAGAATCAGCCCCAGCATTTT.

This clone was counted once. The same CDR3 is also encoded by other DNA sequences in this sample. The V and J genes are TRBV2 and TRBJ2-2; D gene uncertain. The germline V gene has CDR1 SNHLY and CDR2 FYNNEI. The CDR3 extends over 13 amino acids. Trimming shortened V by 7 bases and J by 5 bases, and 11 bases separated the two germline ends. The CDR3 bases are TGTGCCAGCATTCCGGGTCCGACCGGGGAGCTGTTTTTT. Protein product: CASIPGPTGELFF. Variable domain in full (rest from reference TRBV2 and TRBJ2-2): EPEVTQTPSHQVTQMGQEVILRCVPISNHLYFYWYRQILGQKVEFLVSFYNNEISEKSEIFDDQFSVERPDGSNFTLKIRSTKLEDSAMYFCASIPGPTGELFFGEGSRLTVL.

The V call is TRBV25-1, the J call TRBJ1-2; possibly TRBD1 for D (6 bases). The CDR3 extends over 13 amino acids. The germline CDR1 and CDR2 sequences are MGHDK and SYGVNS. The V end lost 5 bases, the J end lost 6 bases, and 13 bases lay between the germline ends. The CDR3: CASSNTGLDGYTF. In DNA form, the CDR3 reads TGTGCCAGCAGTAACACAGGGTTGGATGGCTACACCTTC.

The chain carries TRBV5-6 and TRBJ1-5, with unresolved D. Germline-derived CDR1 and CDR2 are SGHDT and YYEEEE. The CDR3 is 16 residues long. Trimming removed 0 bases from V and 2 bases from J, with 12 bases in between. As DNA, the CDR3 is TGTGCCAGCAGCTTGGGGCTCGGGTCGGGCAATCAGCCCCAGCATTTT. Amino acids: CASSLGLGSGNQPQHF.

The chain carries TRBV9 and TRBJ2-1; 9 positions agree with TRBD1. The CDR3 length is 17 residues. J was trimmed by 7 bases and V by 4 bases; bases with no gene match: 15. Looked up from germline, CDR1 is SGDLS and CDR2 is YYNGEE. The CDR3 coding sequence is TGTGCCAGCAGCCCCCGCGGGACAGGGTTCTTGGATAATGAGCAGTTCTTC. Translation gives CASSPRGTGFLDNEQFF.

This chain connects TRBV5-5 to TRBJ2-5; D unclear. Germline V gives CDR1 SGHKS, CDR2 YYEKEE (reference sequence). This CDR3 is 14 amino acids long. Trimming left V 2 bases short and J 5 bases short, with 13 bases between. The CDR3, as DNA: TGTGCCAGCAGCTTACTGGTGGTGGGGGAGACCCAGTACTTC. It specifies CASSLLVVGETQYF.

V and J are TRBV4-1 and TRBJ2-3, with 8 positions matching TRBD2. The CDR3 totals 15 residues. Germline V gives CDR1 MGHRA, CDR2 YSYEKL. J was trimmed by 3 bases and V by 2 bases; bases with no gene match: 4. CDR3: CASSQIAGGTDTQYF. Here the CDR3 DNA reads TGCGCCAGCAGCCAAATTGCGGGAGGTACAGATACGCAGTATTTT.

The chain links TRBV10-3 to TRBJ1-3, with D tentatively TRBD1 (6 bases). CDR3 size: 15 residues. V lost 3 bases and J 4 bases, leaving 13 bases between the germline ends. The germline CDR1 and CDR2 sequences are ENHRY and SYGVKD. The CDR3 bases are TGTGCCATCAGTGACCAGAAGGGGGTAGGAAACACCATATATTTT. It is translated as CAISDQKGVGNTIYF.

Concerning this clone itself: This CDR3 is also generated by other DNA sequences in the sample. V is TRBV2 and J is TRBJ2-7; D is possibly TRBD1 (5 bases). The V end was cut by 6 bases, the J end by 0 bases, with 9 bases between. Germline values: CDR1 SNHLY, CDR2 FYNNEI. CDR3 length: 13 residues. CDR3 sequence (DNA): TGTGCCAGCAGAGGCGACAGCTCCTACGAGCAGTACTTC. Its protein product is CASRGDSSYEQYF.